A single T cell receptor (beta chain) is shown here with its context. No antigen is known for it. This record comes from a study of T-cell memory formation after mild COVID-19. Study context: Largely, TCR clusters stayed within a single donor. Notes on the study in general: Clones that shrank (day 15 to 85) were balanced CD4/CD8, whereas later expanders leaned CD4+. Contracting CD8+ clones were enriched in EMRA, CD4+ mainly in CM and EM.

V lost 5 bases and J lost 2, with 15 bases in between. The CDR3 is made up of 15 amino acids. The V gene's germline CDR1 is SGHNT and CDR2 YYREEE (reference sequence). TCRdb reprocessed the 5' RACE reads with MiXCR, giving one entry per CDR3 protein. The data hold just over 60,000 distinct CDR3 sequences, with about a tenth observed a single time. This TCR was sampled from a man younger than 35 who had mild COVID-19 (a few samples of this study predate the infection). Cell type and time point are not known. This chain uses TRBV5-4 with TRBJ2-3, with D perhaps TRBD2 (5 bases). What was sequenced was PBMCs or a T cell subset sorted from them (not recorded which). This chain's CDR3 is CASSRPAENTDTQYF. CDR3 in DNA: TGTGCCAGCAGTCGTCCAGCGGAGAACACAGATACGCAGTATTTT.